Below, 15 T cell receptor beta chains from the same sample are listed, as sequenced in a study of shared clonotypes between healthy human individuals. Some clones are missing from TCRdb's copy, which holds only in-frame ones; the method was immunoSEQ multiplex PCR. The sample carries about 1.5 million clones, approximately 98% recorded once. The source material was naive CD4+ T cells sorted from blood. Sample subset: CD45RA+ positively selected. The receptors stem from a man younger than 45 in good health.

For this clone: The same CDR3 arises from other DNA sequences in this sample as well. This chain links TRBV5-4 with TRBJ2-7; 12 bases align to TRBD2. The germline CDR1 and CDR2 sequences are SGHNT and YYREEE (reference sequence). V shed 4 bases, J shed 2 bases, and the junction held 1 base outside the gene matches. The CDR3 has 14 residues. The CDR3 nucleotides are TGTGCCAGCAGCCGGACTAGCGGGACCTACGAGCAGTACTTC. Translating it yields CASSRTSGTYEQYF.

The V gene is TRBV10-2, the J gene TRBJ1-2; a weak D match, TRBD1 (5 bases). Germline CDR1 reads WSHSY; CDR2 reads SAAADI. The CDR3 sequence is 15 residues long. V gave up 5 bases and J gave up 3 bases, with 16 bases separating them. This CDR3 reads CASSLRGRVHYGYTF. CDR3 in DNA: TGCGCCAGCAGTCTTCGGGGCAGGGTCCACTATGGCTACACCTTC.

This clone occurred once. The V and J genes are TRBV19 and TRBJ1-2; D ambiguous. Germline lookup yields CDR1 LNHDA and CDR2 SQIVND (reference sequence). The CDR3 is made up of 14 amino acids. Between the trimmed V and J ends, which lost 10 bases and 2 bases, there was a span of 17 bases. CDR3 protein: CATARQFANYGYTF. CDR3 bases: TGTGCCACCGCTCGCCAATTTGCCAACTATGGCTACACCTTC.

The chain is built from TRBV6-1 and TRBJ1-1; no reliable D call. With 5 bases removed from V and 5 bases from J, the gap between germline ends came to 15 bases. Per germline, CDR1 MNHNS and CDR2 SASEGT. The CDR3 loop spans 14 amino acids. The CDR3 reads CASSPPGSRTEAFF. CDR3 nucleotides: TGTGCCAGCAGTCCCCCGGGGTCCAGGACTGAAGCTTTCTTT.

The table lists this clone with a count of one. J is TRBJ1-5 and V is TRBV29-1; D is perhaps TRBD1 (5 bases). V was shortened by 5 bases and J by 0 bases, with 11 bases between the two germline ends. Germline assignment: CDR1 SQVTM and CDR2 ANQGSEA. CDR3 length: 14 residues. The CDR3 DNA reads TGCAGCGTTTGGACATTTGATAGCAATCAGCCCCAGCATTTT. Translated: CSVWTFDSNQPQHF.

The chain carries TRBV7-2 and TRBJ1-5; maybe TRBD1 (5 bases). With 0 bases removed from V and 7 bases from J, the gap between germline ends came to 13 bases. Germline values: CDR1 SGHTA, CDR2 FQGNSA. The CDR3 contains 15 residues. The CDR3 nucleotides read TGTGCCAGCAGCTTAGCTTGGGGGGGAAGACAGCCCCAGCATTTT. Amino acids: CASSLAWGGRQPQHF.

Points on this clone: One junction end does not reproduce the germline sequence, and a read error may be involved. The V call is TRBV7-7, the J call TRBJ2-2; no firm D call. Germline V gene sequence: CDR1 SSHAT, CDR2 FNYEAQ (reference sequence). This CDR3 is built from 19 residues. CDR3 DNA sequence: TGTGCTAGCAGCCCCCGATCCGCAGATACCTTCGCGAACACCGGGGAGCTGTTTTTT. Residues: CASSPRSADTFANTGELFF.

The rearrangement links TRBV7-6 to TRBJ2-1; 9 positions match TRBD1. The CDR3 covers 15 residues. The germline V gene has CDR1 SGHVS and CDR2 FNYEAQ. V lost 2 bases, J lost 5 bases, and 4 bases stayed unmatched. The CDR3 protein is CASSLRDRADNEQFF. CDR3 coding DNA: TGTGCCAGCAGCTTACGGGACAGGGCCGACAATGAGCAGTTCTTC.

The J gene is TRBJ2-7, the V gene TRBV9; 7 bases fit TRBD2. Germline CDR1 is SGDLS and CDR2 is YYNGEE. This CDR3 comprises 14 residues. The V gene end was trimmed by 6 bases and the J gene end by 0 bases; junction bases not matched to a gene: 6. This CDR3 reads CASTRDYLSYEQYF. The CDR3 DNA reads as TGTGCCAGCACCCGGGACTACCTCTCCTACGAGCAGTACTTC.

In nucleotides, the CDR3 is TGTGCCAGCAGAGATACAGGGGACTCTGGAAACACCATATATTTT. It specifies CASRDTGDSGNTIYF. V is TRBV2 and J is TRBJ1-3; TRBD1 agrees at 7 bases. CDR1 and CDR2 from the germline V gene are SNHLY and FYNNEI. The CDR3 length is 15 residues. V dropped 6 bases and J dropped 0; count of bases not matched to a gene: 5.

The CDR3 region is CASSIIIPGLADTDTQYF. The CDR3 coding sequence is TGTGCCAGCAGTATTATCATCCCGGGACTAGCGGACACAGATACGCAGTATTTT. The V and J genes are TRBV27 and TRBJ2-3; 11 bases agree with TRBD2. The germline V gene has CDR1 MNHEY and CDR2 SMNVEV (reference sequence). The CDR3 totals 18 residues. After removal of 5 bases from V and 2 bases from J, the junction contained 12 bases not matched to a gene.

The chain combines TRBV7-3 with TRBJ2-3, with 10 bases aligning to TRBD2. The CDR3 sequence is 15 residues long. Germline V gene data show CDR1 as SGHTA and CDR2 as FQGTGA. Trimming at V came to 3 bases and at J to 5 bases, leaving 5 bases not matched to a gene. This CDR3 is CASSLTAGGLDTQYF. Here the CDR3 DNA reads TGTGCCAGCAGCTTGACAGCGGGAGGGTTAGATACGCAGTATTTT.

This clone has just one count. The rearrangement joins TRBV6-5 to TRBJ1-2; 8 bases align to TRBD1. Germline CDR1 is MNHEY and CDR2 is SVGAGI. The CDR3 extends over 14 amino acids. V dropped 4 bases and J dropped 7; count of bases not matched to a gene: 8. The CDR3 spells CASSFLGQGFGYTF. For the CDR3, the DNA is TGTGCCAGCAGTTTTCTCGGACAGGGCTTTGGCTACACCTTC.

A note on this clone: Other DNA variants within this sample encode the same CDR3. As DNA, the CDR3 is TGTGCCAGTAGCCCACAAGGCAATCAGCCCCAGCATTTT. This codes for CASSPQGNQPQHF. The chain has TRBV19 and TRBJ1-5; no firm D call. CDR1 LNHDA and CDR2 SQIVND come from the germline V gene (reference sequence). CDR3 size: 13 residues. The V gene lost 6 bases and the J gene lost 2 bases, with 8 bases spanning the gap. The variable domain in full, with the rest retrieved from reference TRBV19 and TRBJ1-5, is DGGITQSPKYLFRKEGQNVTLSCEQNLNHDAMYWYRQDPGQGLRLIYYSQIVNDFQKGDIAEGYSVSREKKESFPLTVTSAQKNPTAFYLCASSPQGNQPQHFGDGTRLSIL.

The CDR3 coding sequence is TGTGCCAGCAGGAGGGGGGAAAACTTTCAATACGAGCAGTACTTC. Protein product: CASRRGENFQYEQYF. V usage is TRBV27 and J usage is TRBJ2-7; D tentatively fits TRBD1 or TRBD2 (6 bases each). V lost 6 bases and J 4 bases, leaving 19 bases between the germline ends. This CDR3 spans 15 amino acids. Germline lookup yields CDR1 MNHEY and CDR2 SMNVEV (reference sequence).